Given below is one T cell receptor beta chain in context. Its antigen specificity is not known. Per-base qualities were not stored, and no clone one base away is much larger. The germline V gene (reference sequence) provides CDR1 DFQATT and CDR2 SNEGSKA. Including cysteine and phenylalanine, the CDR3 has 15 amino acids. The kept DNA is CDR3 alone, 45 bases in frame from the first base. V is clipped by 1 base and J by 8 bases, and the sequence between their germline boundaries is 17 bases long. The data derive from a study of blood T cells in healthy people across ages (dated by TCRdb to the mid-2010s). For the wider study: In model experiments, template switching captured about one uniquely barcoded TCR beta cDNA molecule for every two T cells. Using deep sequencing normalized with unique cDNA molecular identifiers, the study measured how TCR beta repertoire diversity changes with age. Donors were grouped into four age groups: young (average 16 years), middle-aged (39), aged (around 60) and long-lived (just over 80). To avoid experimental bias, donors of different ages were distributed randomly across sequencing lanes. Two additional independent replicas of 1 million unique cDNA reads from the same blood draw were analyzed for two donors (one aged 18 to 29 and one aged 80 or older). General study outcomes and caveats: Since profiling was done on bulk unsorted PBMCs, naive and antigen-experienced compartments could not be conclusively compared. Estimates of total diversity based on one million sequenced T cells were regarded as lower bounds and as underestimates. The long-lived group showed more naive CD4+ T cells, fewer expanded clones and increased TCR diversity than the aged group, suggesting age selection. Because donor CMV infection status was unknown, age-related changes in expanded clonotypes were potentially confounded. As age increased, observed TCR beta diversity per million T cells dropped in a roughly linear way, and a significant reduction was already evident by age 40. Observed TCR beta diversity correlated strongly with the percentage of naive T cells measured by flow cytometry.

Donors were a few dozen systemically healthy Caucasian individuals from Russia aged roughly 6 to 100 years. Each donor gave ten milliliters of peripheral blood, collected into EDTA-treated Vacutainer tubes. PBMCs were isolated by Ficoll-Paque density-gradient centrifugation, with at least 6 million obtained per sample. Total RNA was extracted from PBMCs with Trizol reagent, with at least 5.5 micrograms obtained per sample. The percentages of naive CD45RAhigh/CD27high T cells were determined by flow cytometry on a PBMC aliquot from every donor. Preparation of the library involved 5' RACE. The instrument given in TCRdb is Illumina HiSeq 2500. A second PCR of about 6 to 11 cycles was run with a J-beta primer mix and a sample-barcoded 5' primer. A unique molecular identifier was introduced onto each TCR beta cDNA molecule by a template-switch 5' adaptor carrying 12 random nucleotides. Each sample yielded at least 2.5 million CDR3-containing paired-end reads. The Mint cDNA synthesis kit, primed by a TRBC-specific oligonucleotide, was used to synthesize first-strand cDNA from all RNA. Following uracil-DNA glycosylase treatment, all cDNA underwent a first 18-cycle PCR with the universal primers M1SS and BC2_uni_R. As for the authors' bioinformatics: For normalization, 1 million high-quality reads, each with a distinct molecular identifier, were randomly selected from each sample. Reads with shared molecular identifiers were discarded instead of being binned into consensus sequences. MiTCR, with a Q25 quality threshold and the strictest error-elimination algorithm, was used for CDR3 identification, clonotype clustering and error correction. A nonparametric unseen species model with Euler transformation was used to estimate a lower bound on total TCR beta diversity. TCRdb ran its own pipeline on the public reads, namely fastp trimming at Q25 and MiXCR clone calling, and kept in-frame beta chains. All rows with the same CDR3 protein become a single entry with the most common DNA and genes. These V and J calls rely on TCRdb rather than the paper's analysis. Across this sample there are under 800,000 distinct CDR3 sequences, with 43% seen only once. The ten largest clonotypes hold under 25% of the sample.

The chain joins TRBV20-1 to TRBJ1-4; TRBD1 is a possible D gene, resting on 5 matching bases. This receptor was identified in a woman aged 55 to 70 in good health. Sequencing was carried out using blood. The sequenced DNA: TGCAGTGCTAGAGTTCAAGGGGCTCAGCGGGAAAAACTGTTTTTT. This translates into CSARVQGAQREKLFF.